One and the same sample provided the 16 T cell receptor beta chains below, sequenced in a study of regulatory T cells in long-lasting Graves disease (dated by TCRdb to the early 2020s). The time point label, read with the paper, signifies: newly diagnosed GD, antithyroid drugs for less than 3 months. For both TCR sequencing and RNA sequencing, RNA was extracted from PBMCs using TRIzol. Libraries were prepared through multiplex PCR. The sequencer listed for this sample is Illumina HiSeq 4000. TCR beta libraries were built with iRepertoire HTBI primers and Arm-PCR amplification of CDR3 regions. Using fastp at Q25 and MiXCR, TCRdb reprocessed the public reads and kept productive beta chains. Each CDR3 protein gets just one entry, which takes the most common genes and DNA from the rows behind it. In all, the sample holds around 400,000 distinct CDR3 sequences, and about a sixth of those were seen once. The top ten hold 20% to 25% of the sample.

The sequences come from peripheral blood mononuclear cells (PBMCs), collected at new diagnosis, from a patient treated with antithyroid drugs. These receptor sequences come from a female donor with Graves disease.

The table lists this clonotype with many counts. The chain is built from TRBV5-1 and TRBJ2-7; TRBD1 matches 8 bases. Germline V CDR1 and CDR2: SGHRS, YFSETQ. CDR3 size: 14 residues. The V and J ends lost 4 bases and 7 bases, in that order; junction bases with no gene match: 10. CDR3 DNA sequence: TGCGCCAGCAGCCCTAACGGACAGGGTGGGGAGCAGTACTTC. The encoded protein is CASSPNGQGGEQYF. Supplemented by reference TRBV5-1 and TRBJ2-7, the full variable domain reads KAGVTQTPRYLIKTRGQQVTLSCSPISGHRSVSWYQQTPGQGLQFLFEYFSETQRNKGNFPGRFSGRQFSNSRSEMNVSTLELGDSALYLCASSPNGQGGEQYFGPGTRLTVT.

This clonotype was detected ten times or more. CDR3 amino acids: CASTVRGGTSTDTQYF. The DNA for the CDR3 is TGTGCCAGCACCGTCAGGGGCGGGACTAGCACAGATACGCAGTATTTT. The V gene is TRBV27, the J gene TRBJ2-3, with D tentatively TRBD1 or TRBD2 (6 bases each). V was pared by 7 bases and J by 0 bases, with 17 bases between. CDR1 is MNHEY, CDR2 SMNVEV, per germline (reference sequence). The CDR3 is 16 residues long.

The chain links TRBV7-3 to TRBJ1-1; D might be TRBD1 (6 bases). CDR3 length: 17 amino acids. CDR1 and CDR2 (germline): SGHTA, FQGTGA. V lost 2 bases and J lost 1, with 17 bases in between. CDR3 region: CASSLAPYRVGNTEAFF. CDR3 nucleotide sequence: TGTGCCAGCAGCTTAGCCCCGTACAGGGTTGGGAACACTGAAGCTTTCTTT. The complete variable domain, with remaining parts taken from reference TRBV7-3 and TRBJ1-1, reads GAGVSQTPSNKVTEKGKYVELRCDPISGHTALYWYRQSLGQGPEFLIYFQGTGAADDSGLPNDRFFAVRPEGSVSTLKIQRTERGDSAVYLCASSLAPYRVGNTEAFFGQGTRLTVV.

This clonotype was seen at least ten times. The chain joins TRBV7-3 to TRBJ2-1; D might be TRBD1 (5 bases). The ends were cut back, 2 bases at V and 3 bases at J, with 17 bases in the middle. The V gene's germline CDR1 is SGHTA and CDR2 FQGTGA. This CDR3 has 17 residues. CDR3 DNA: TGTGCCAGCAGCTTAGCGGACGTGGGCGGACACTACAATGAGCAGTTCTTC. Its protein product is CASSLADVGGHYNEQFF.

This chain uses TRBV4-3 with TRBJ2-2, with TRBD2 matching over 9 bases. The CDR3 consists of 17 residues. Germline CDR1 reads LGHNA; CDR2 reads YSLEER. With 0 bases clipped from V and 4 bases from J, the junction kept 6 bases outside the gene matches. Here the CDR3 DNA reads TGCGCCAGCAGCCAAGATTCTAGCGGGATGGGCACCGGGGAGCTGTTTTTT. It specifies CASSQDSSGMGTGELFF.

The chain employs TRBV2 and TRBJ1-5, with a tentative D call TRBD1 (5 bases). CDR3 size: 13 residues. CDR1 and CDR2 (germline): SNHLY, FYNNEI. Trimming took 6 bases from V and 4 from J, leaving 10 bases between them. Written as DNA, the CDR3 is TGTGCCAGCAGGACAGAGATAAATCAGCCCCAGCATTTT. Protein sequence: CASRTEINQPQHF.

This clonotype was picked up many times. The chain employs TRBV3-1 and TRBJ1-6; unclear D gene. Trimming stripped 0 bases from V and 6 bases from J, with 3 bases between. Germline V gene data show CDR1 as LGHDT and CDR2 as YNNKEL (reference sequence). This CDR3 spans 13 amino acids. DNA for the CDR3: TGTGCCAGCAGCCAAGATCTTAATTCACCCCTCCACTTT. Amino acids: CASSQDLNSPLHF.

This clonotype was seen many times. The chain carries TRBV27 and TRBJ1-5; D unresolved. This CDR3 spans 13 amino acids. The ends were cut back, 3 bases at V and 8 bases at J, with 11 bases in the middle. The germline gives CDR1 MNHEY, CDR2 SMNVEV (reference sequence). The DNA for the CDR3 is TGTGCCAGCAGTTTGTCTGTACTGAAGCCCCAGCATTTT. Amino acid sequence: CASSLSVLKPQHF.

This clonotype was counted many times. The junction shows a germline mismatch at one end, possibly a read error. The V call is TRBV7-2, the J call TRBJ2-1; D is ambiguous. With the DNA end fitting TRBJ2-5 better, the J assignment may be wrong. The CDR3 has 14 amino acids. Germline CDR1 SGHTA, CDR2 FQGNSA. The CDR3: CASSLGGYHETQYF. CDR3 DNA sequence: TGTGCCAGCAGCTTAGGGGGATACCATGAGACCCAGTACTTC.

J is TRBJ2-3 and V is TRBV12-3 or TRBV12-4; D uncertain. CDR3 length: 13 amino acids. V lost 5 bases, J lost 6 bases, and 12 bases lay in between. Here the CDR3 reads CASSPPGRDTQYF. The CDR3 DNA is TGTGCCAGCAGTCCCCCAGGTCGGGATACGCAGTATTTT.

This clonotype was detected ten times or more. This sequence joins TRBV5-6 and TRBJ2-2; D not certain. CDR1 is SGHDT and CDR2 is YYEEEE in the germline V gene. V lost 2 bases, J lost 6 bases, and 8 bases lay in between. The CDR3 is 13 residues long. The CDR3 DNA sequence: TGTGCCAGCAGCTTTCTGTCCTCCGGGGAGCTGTTTTTT. Its translation: CASSFLSSGELFF. Together with reference TRBV5-6 and TRBJ2-2, the CDR3 gives the full variable domain: DAGVTQSPTHLIKTRGQQVTLRCSPKSGHDTVSWYQQALGQGPQFIFQYYEEEERQRGNFPDRFSGHQFPNYSSELNVNALLLGDSALYLCASSFLSSGELFFGEGSRLTVL.

The chain combines TRBV11-2 with TRBJ2-1; D is possibly TRBD2 (6 bases). Deletions cut 5 bases from V and 4 bases from J, with 15 bases between. From germline, CDR1 is SGHAT and CDR2 FQNNGV. This CDR3 contains 15 residues. CDR3 protein: CASSPEGAGYNEQFF. Here the CDR3 DNA reads TGTGCCAGCAGCCCCGAGGGCGCGGGGTACAATGAGCAGTTCTTC.

This clonotype was seen many times. This chain connects TRBV20-1 to TRBJ2-4, with D possibly called TRBD1 or TRBD2 (5 bases each). CDR1 and CDR2 (germline): DFQATT, SNEGSKA (reference sequence). The germline V and J ends were trimmed by 6 bases and 0 bases, with 15 bases remaining between them. The CDR3 is made up of 15 amino acids. The CDR3 protein is CSARRDGPAKNIQYF. For the CDR3, the DNA is TGCAGTGCCCGTCGGGACGGACCAGCCAAAAACATTCAGTACTTC.

This clonotype was counted ten times or more. The rearrangement uses TRBV7-9 and TRBJ2-5, with D possibly TRBD2 on 5 matching bases. From germline, CDR1 is SEHNR and CDR2 FQNEAQ (reference sequence). The CDR3 has 16 amino acids. V gave up 4 bases and J gave up 4 bases, with 19 bases separating them. The CDR3 DNA follows: TGTGCCAGCAGCTCGGCCGAAGGTGCGAGGGTAGAGACCCAGTACTTC. This gives the protein CASSSAEGARVETQYF.

This clonotype was recorded a few times. J is TRBJ2-3 and V is TRBV12-3 or TRBV12-4; D not certain. The CDR3 runs to 13 residues. V gave up 0 bases and J gave up 4 bases, with 5 bases separating them. The CDR3 nucleotides are TGTGCCAGCAGTTTAGCGATGGCAGATACGCAGTATTTT. This encodes CASSLAMADTQYF.

At least ten counts were recorded for this clonotype. This chain uses TRBV29-1 with TRBJ2-7; TRBD1 matches at 7 bases. The CDR3 is made up of 14 amino acids. With 2 bases clipped from V and 2 bases from J, the junction kept 6 bases outside the gene matches. Germline-derived CDR1 and CDR2 are SQVTM and ANQGSEA. In DNA, the CDR3 is TGCAGCGTTGAATGGCAGGGGGAGACCTACGAGCAGTACTTC. This encodes CSVEWQGETYEQYF.